These T cell receptor beta chains were read from a single sample in a study of cytotoxic CD8 clonotypes in ibrutinib-treated CLL. Clones were read by immunoSEQ multiplex PCR, and TCRdb kept only the in-frame ones, dropping some. The data contain around 70,000 clones, around four fifths of them singletons. The sequencing used PBMCs, collected after 24 months of ibrutinib treatment. These receptors all stem from a human donor with chronic lymphocytic leukemia. The CDR3 runs from the conserved cysteine through the conserved F or W. D genes are given only for firm matches.

V: TRBV5-4
D: NA
J: TRBJ2-7
CDR3: CASSREGTPYEQYF

V: TRBV5-4
D: NA
J: TRBJ1-2
CDR3: CASSSQANYGYTF

V: TRBV5-4
D: TRBD1
J: TRBJ2-7
CDR3: CASSLGGTGRYEQYF

V: TRBV6-1
D: NA
J: TRBJ2-7
CDR3: CASSESPGHEQYF

V: TRBV6-6
D: NA
J: TRBJ2-7
CDR3: CASSGRDSSYEQYF

V: TRBV14
D: NA
J: TRBJ2-1
CDR3: CASSQYSPAYVSYNEQFF

V: TRBV5-1
D: NA
J: TRBJ1-1
CDR3: CASSLKGENTEAFF

V: TRBV7-7
D: NA
J: TRBJ2-3
CDR3: CASSLGGGNTDTQYF

V: TRBV5-1
D: NA
J: TRBJ2-5
CDR3: CASRSGTLEETQYF

V: TRBV2
D: NA
J: TRBJ2-7
CDR3: CASGNGRRSYEQYF

V: TRBV7-8
D: TRBD1
J: TRBJ2-2
CDR3: CASTKEGTGPSYLYTGELFF

V: TRBV29-1
D: TRBD2
J: TRBJ2-5
CDR3: CSALAGDETQYF

V: TRBV28
D: NA
J: TRBJ1-5
CDR3: CASSWASIQPQHF

V: TRBV28
D: TRBD1
J: TRBJ2-5
CDR3: CASSEATGIETQYF

V: TRBV10-2
D: NA
J: TRBJ1-5
CDR3: CASSDTGGNQPQHF

V: TRBV28
D: TRBD1
J: TRBJ2-7
CDR3: CASSPTLRTGVPYEQYF

V: TRBV4-2
D: NA
J: TRBJ1-2
CDR3: CASSQATADYGYTF

V: TRBV11-2
D: TRBD1
J: TRBJ2-3
CDR3: CASSFGQGAADTQYF

V: TRBV29-1
D: TRBD1
J: TRBJ1-1
CDR3: CSVRQGFGAEAFF

V: TRBV7-9
D: TRBD1
J: TRBJ1-2
CDR3: CASSLFSGGDYGYTF

V: TRBV5-6
D: NA
J: TRBJ1-2
CDR3: CASSLGEGHGYTF